One sample yielded the 22 T cell receptor beta chains listed below, sequenced in a study of cytomegalovirus exposure and HLA in healthy donors. 60 Vbeta and 13 Jbeta primers were used in PCR. Libraries were prepared by immunoSEQ multiplex PCR; TCRdb keeps only in-frame clonotypes and omits some of them. The table includes 100,000 to 150,000 clones, about 80% detected once. What was sequenced was PBMCs. The receptor set was obtained from a woman between 50 and 59 years old in good health and CMV-seronegative.

The chain links TRBV2 to TRBJ1-1; TRBD1 aligns across 8 bases. The CDR3 has 14 residues. The V gene's germline CDR1 is SNHLY and CDR2 FYNNEI. Germline trimming cut 6 bases from V and 3 bases from J; bases unmatched to any gene: 6. CDR3 coding DNA: TGTGCCAGCAGCCCGGGACAGGCTTACACTGAAGCTTTCTTT. Translating gives CASSPGQAYTEAFF.

The chain employs TRBV28 and TRBJ1-2, with 12 bases identical to TRBD1. This CDR3 is built from 15 residues. Germline V gives CDR1 MDHEN, CDR2 SYDVKM. The V gene end was trimmed by 6 bases and the J gene end by 3 bases; junction bases not matched to a gene: 5. The CDR3 DNA follows: TGTGCCAGCAGGCCCGGGACAGGGGGCGACTATGGCTACACCTTC. Translating it yields CASRPGTGGDYGYTF.

Here the CDR3 reads CASSVRDRGGEQYF. The CDR3 coding sequence is TGTGCCAGCAGCGTCCGGGACAGGGGAGGCGAGCAGTACTTC. This rearrangement joins TRBV9 to TRBJ2-7, with TRBD1 matching over 10 bases. The ends lost 2 bases at V and 6 bases at J; junction bases unmatched: 5. The CDR3 covers 14 residues. The V gene's germline CDR1 is SGDLS and CDR2 YYNGEE.

The rearrangement uses TRBV27 and TRBJ2-7, with 8 bases fitting TRBD1. Germline CDR1 MNHEY, CDR2 SMNVEV (reference sequence). CDR3 size: 15 residues. After removal of 2 bases from V and 4 bases from J, the junction contained 7 bases not matched to a gene. The CDR3 nucleotides are TGTGCCAGCAGTTTAACCGGGACAGGTAATTACGAGCAGTACTTC. Amino acids: CASSLTGTGNYEQYF.

The chain is built from TRBV15 and TRBJ2-2, with D hard to call. CDR1 is LNHNV, CDR2 YYDKDF, per germline (reference sequence). V lost 3 bases to trimming and J lost 0 bases, with 14 bases between them. This CDR3 is built from 17 residues. The CDR3 DNA sequence: TGTGCCACCAGCAGCCCCGGAGACCCCGCGAACACCGGGGAGCTGTTTTTT. Its translation is CATSSPGDPANTGELFF.

The chain couples TRBV7-2 to TRBJ2-5, with 10 bases lining up with TRBD1. V was pared by 5 bases and J by 5 bases, with 8 bases of the junction left unmatched. This CDR3 spans 15 amino acids. In germline, CDR1 is SGHTA, CDR2 FQGNSA. Here the CDR3 DNA reads TGTGCCAGCAGCCCGCAGACAGGGGGCGGTGAGACCCAGTACTTC. Its protein product is CASSPQTGGGETQYF.

The chain links TRBV28 to TRBJ1-1, with a tentative D call TRBD1 (6 bases). Trimming removed 7 bases from V and 4 bases from J, with 16 bases in between. Looked up from germline, CDR1 is MDHEN and CDR2 is SYDVKM. This CDR3 has 14 residues. CDR3 nucleotides: TGTGCCAGCAATCTAGGGGGTGAGGGCACTGAAGCTTTCTTT. Amino acid sequence: CASNLGGEGTEAFF.

The chain has TRBV9 and TRBJ2-6, with D possibly matching TRBD1 (6 bases). There are 18 residues in the CDR3. V shed 2 bases and J shed 4 bases, with 19 bases lying between them. The germline gives CDR1 SGDLS, CDR2 YYNGEE. Written as DNA, the CDR3 is TGTGCCAGCAGCGTTTATGACGGTAGGGGGTCCGGGGCCAACGTCCTGACTTTC. Its protein is CASSVYDGRGSGANVLTF.

The CDR3 coding sequence is TGTGCCAGCAGCTCCAGACTAGCGGGGCTCCAAGAGACCCAGTACTTC. Its translation is CASSSRLAGLQETQYF. V gene TRBV7-6 combines with J gene TRBJ2-5; 11 positions match TRBD2. After removal of 4 bases from V and 1 base from J, the junction contained 5 bases not matched to a gene. Germline lookup yields CDR1 SGHVS and CDR2 FNYEAQ. The CDR3 contains 16 residues.

This rearrangement joins TRBV21-1 to TRBJ1-6. TRBV21-1 is recorded as a pseudogene. The CDR3 has 13 residues. This CDR3 reads CASSPSSGSPLHF. Here the CDR3 DNA reads TGTGCCAGCTCCCCTAGCAGCGGGTCACCCCTCCACTTT.

The V and J genes are TRBV4-3 and TRBJ1-2, with TRBD1 as a possible D gene (6 bases). V dropped 0 bases and J dropped 8 bases, with 13 bases sitting between them. CDR3 length: 14 amino acids. Germline CDR1 is LGHNA and CDR2 is YSLEER. In nucleotides, the CDR3 is TGCGCCAGCAGCCAAGATAGGGCAGGGGCGGGCTACACCTTC. It translates to CASSQDRAGAGYTF.

Here the CDR3 reads CASRKVLDTGELFF. The CDR3 DNA is TGTGCCAGCAGGAAGGTACTAGATACCGGGGAGCTGTTTTTT. The chain uses TRBV6-5 and TRBJ2-2; tentative D call: TRBD2 (5 bases). V lost 6 bases to trimming and J lost 5 bases, with 13 bases between them. The CDR3 covers 14 residues. Germline CDR1 and CDR2: MNHEY and SVGAGI.

The chain combines TRBV5-1 with TRBJ2-3; 12 bases map to TRBD1. This CDR3 has 16 residues. Looked up from germline, CDR1 is SGHRS and CDR2 is YFSETQ. V lost 2 bases and J lost 4; bases outside the gene matches: 5. The DNA of the CDR3 is TGCGCCAGCAGCTTCGGGACAGGGGGCGAGGCAGATACGCAGTATTTT. This sequence encodes CASSFGTGGEADTQYF.

The rearrangement joins TRBV19 to TRBJ2-7; 9 bases map to TRBD1. The CDR3 covers 15 residues. The V segment lost 5 bases and the J segment 3 bases; nucleotides outside the gene matches: 8. Germline V gene sequence: CDR1 LNHDA, CDR2 SQIVND (reference sequence). The DNA for the CDR3 is TGTGCCAGTAGTGCGGGGACAGGGCTTCTCTACGAGCAGTACTTC. Translating gives CASSAGTGLLYEQYF. Full variable domain (outside the CDR3, taken from reference TRBV19 and TRBJ2-7): DGGITQSPKYLFRKEGQNVTLSCEQNLNHDAMYWYRQDPGQGLRLIYYSQIVNDFQKGDIAEGYSVSREKKESFPLTVTSAQKNPTAFYLCASSAGTGLLYEQYFGPGTRLTVT.

This clone was seen a handful of times. This chain uses TRBV14 with TRBJ2-5; 12 bases align to TRBD2. The J call could be wrong; TRBJ2-7 is a better fit for the DNA end. Per the germline V gene, CDR1 is SGHDN and CDR2 is FVKESK. There are 16 residues in the CDR3. The CDR3, as DNA: TGTGCCAGCAGCCAAGAGTGGACTAGCGGGGCCTACGAGCAGTACTTC. Translating gives CASSQEWTSGAYEQYF.

Only a few counts were recorded for this clone. The chain couples TRBV4-3 to TRBJ2-7; no clear D. Trimming removed 0 bases from V and 4 bases from J, with 13 bases in between. Germline V gene data show CDR1 as LGHNA and CDR2 as YSLEER. There are 15 residues in the CDR3. The CDR3 loop reads CASSQDAESLYEQYF. CDR3 sequence (DNA): TGCGCCAGCAGCCAAGACGCCGAGAGTCTATACGAGCAGTACTTC.

This rearrangement joins TRBV6-1 to TRBJ2-7; D is ambiguous. This CDR3 region has 14 residues. The germline V gene has CDR1 MNHNS and CDR2 SASEGT. V shed 3 bases and J shed 3 bases, with 12 bases lying between them. The CDR3 DNA follows: TGTGCCAGCAGTGATATTAAGAGGAGCTACGAGCAGTACTTC. Translated: CASSDIKRSYEQYF.

This chain links TRBV7-8 with TRBJ1-1, with a weak D call TRBD1 (5 bases). The V end lost 3 bases, the J end lost 5 bases, and 19 bases lay between the germline ends. The CDR3 has 16 amino acids. The germline CDR1 and CDR2 sequences are SGHVS and FQNEAQ. The CDR3 is CASSFGGVGGETEAFF. The CDR3, as DNA: TGTGCCAGCAGCTTCGGGGGGGTGGGGGGAGAAACTGAAGCTTTCTTT.

CDR3 sequence reads: CASSHGGQNEQFF. The CDR3 nucleotides are TGTGCCAGCAGCCACGGAGGGCAGAATGAGCAGTTCTTC. The genes are TRBV11-3 and TRBJ2-1; a weak D match, TRBD2 (6 bases). Trimming pared 5 bases from V and 7 bases from J, leaving 12 bases between. CDR1 is SGHNT and CDR2 is YENEEA in the germline V gene. CDR3 length: 13 residues.

The chain couples TRBV7-6 to TRBJ1-5; D remains unclear. Germline CDR1 SGHVS, CDR2 FNYEAQ. This CDR3 spans 13 amino acids. V lost 1 base and J lost 5, with 6 bases in between. The CDR3 loop reads CASSLGLYQPQHF. CDR3 DNA: TGTGCCAGCAGCTTAGGGCTTTATCAGCCCCAGCATTTT. Full variable domain (missing parts from reference TRBV7-6 and TRBJ1-5): GAGVSQSPRYKVTKRGQDVALRCDPISGHVSLYWYRQALGQGPEFLTYFNYEAQQDKSGLPNDRFSAERPEGSISTLTIQRTEQRDSAMYRCASSLGLYQPQHFGDGTRLSIL.

The chain has TRBV4-2 and TRBJ2-3; TRBD2 matches 10 bases. CDR1 is LGHNA, CDR2 YNFKEQ, per germline. This CDR3 contains 16 residues. V trimming: 2 bases; J trimming: 3 bases; junction bases outside the gene matches: 5. The CDR3 region has the DNA TGTGCCAGCAGCCAATTATCTAGCGGGGGTACAGATACGCAGTATTTT. This translates into CASSQLSSGGTDTQYF.

The J gene is TRBJ1-2, the V gene TRBV28; the D is unclear. V dropped 1 base and J dropped 6 bases, with 3 bases sitting between them. Germline V gene lookup returns CDR1 MDHEN and CDR2 SYDVKM. The CDR3 is 11 residues long. CDR3 bases: TGTGCCAGCAGTTTATCCAATGGCTACACCTTC. The encoded protein is CASSLSNGYTF.